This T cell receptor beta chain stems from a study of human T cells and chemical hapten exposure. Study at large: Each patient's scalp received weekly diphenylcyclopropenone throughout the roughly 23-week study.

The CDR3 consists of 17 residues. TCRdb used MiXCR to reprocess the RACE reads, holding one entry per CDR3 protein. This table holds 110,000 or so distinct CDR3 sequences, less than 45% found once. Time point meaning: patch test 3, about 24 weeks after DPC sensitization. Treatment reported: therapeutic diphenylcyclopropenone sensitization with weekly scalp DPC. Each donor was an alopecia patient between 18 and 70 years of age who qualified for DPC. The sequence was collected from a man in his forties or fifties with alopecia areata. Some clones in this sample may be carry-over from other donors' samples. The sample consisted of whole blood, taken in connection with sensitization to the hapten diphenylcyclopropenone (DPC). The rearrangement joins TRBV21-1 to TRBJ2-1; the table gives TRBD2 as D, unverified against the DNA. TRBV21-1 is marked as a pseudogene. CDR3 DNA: TGTGCCAGCAGCAAAGCGCGCCTAGCGGGAGGTACAGATGAGCAGTTCTTC. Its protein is CASSKARLAGGTDEQFF.